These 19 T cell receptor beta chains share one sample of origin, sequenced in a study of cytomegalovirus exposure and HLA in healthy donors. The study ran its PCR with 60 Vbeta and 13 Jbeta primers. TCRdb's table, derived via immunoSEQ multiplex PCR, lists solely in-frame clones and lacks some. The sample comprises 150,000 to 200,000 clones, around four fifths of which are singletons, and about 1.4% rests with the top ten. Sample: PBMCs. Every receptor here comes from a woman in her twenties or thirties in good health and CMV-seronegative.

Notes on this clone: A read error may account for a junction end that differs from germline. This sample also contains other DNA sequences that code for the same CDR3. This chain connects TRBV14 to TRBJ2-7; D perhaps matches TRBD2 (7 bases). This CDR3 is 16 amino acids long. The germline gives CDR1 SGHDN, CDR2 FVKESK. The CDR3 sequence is CASSQDVGAGHYEQYF. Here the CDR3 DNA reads TGTGCCAGCAGTCAAGATGTGGGAGCGGGACACTACGAGCAGTACTTC. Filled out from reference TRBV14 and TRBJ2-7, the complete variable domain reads EAGVTQFPSHSVIEKGQTVTLRCDPISGHDNLYWYRRVMGKEIKFLLHFVKESKQDESGMPNNRFLAERTGGTYSTLKVQPAELEDSGVYFCASSQDVGAGHYEQYFGPGTRLTVT.

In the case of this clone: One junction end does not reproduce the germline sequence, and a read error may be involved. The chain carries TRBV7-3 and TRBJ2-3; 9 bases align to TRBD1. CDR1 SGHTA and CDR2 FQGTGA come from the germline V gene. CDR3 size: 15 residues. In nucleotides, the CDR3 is TGTGCCAGCAGCTTGACTCCACCGGGACAGGGCATAGCGTACTTT. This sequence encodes CASSLTPPGQGIAYF.

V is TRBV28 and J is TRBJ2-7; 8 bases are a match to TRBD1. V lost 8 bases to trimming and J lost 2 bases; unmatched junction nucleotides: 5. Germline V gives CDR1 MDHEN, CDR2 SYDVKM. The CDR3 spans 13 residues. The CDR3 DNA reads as TGTGCCAGCTTTGACAGGGGCACCTACGAGCAGTACTTC. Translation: CASFDRGTYEQYF.

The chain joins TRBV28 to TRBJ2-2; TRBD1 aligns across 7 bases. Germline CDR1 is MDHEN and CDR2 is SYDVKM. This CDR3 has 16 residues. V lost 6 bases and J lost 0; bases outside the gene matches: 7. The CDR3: CASSMGQITNTGELFF. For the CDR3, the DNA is TGTGCCAGCAGCATGGGACAGATCACGAACACCGGGGAGCTGTTTTTT. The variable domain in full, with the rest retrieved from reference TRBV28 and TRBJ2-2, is DVKVTQSSRYLVKRTGEKVFLECVQDMDHENMFWYRQDPGLGLRLIYFSYDVKMKEKGDIPEGYSVSREKKERFSLILESASTNQTSMYLCASSMGQITNTGELFFGEGSRLTVL.

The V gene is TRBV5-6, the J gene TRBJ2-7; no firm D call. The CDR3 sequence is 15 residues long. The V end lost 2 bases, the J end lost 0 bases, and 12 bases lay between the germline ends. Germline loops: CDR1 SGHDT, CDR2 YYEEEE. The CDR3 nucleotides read TGTGCCAGCAGCTTTCGGGTCGCATACTCCTACGAGCAGTACTTC. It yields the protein CASSFRVAYSYEQYF.

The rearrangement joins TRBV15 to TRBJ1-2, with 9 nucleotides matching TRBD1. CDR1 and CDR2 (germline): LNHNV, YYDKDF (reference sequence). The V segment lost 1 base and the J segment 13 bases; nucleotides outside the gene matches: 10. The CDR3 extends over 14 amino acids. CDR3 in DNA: TGTGCCACCAGCAGAGTTATAGGACAGGGGAGAGGCACCTTC. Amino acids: CATSRVIGQGRGTF.

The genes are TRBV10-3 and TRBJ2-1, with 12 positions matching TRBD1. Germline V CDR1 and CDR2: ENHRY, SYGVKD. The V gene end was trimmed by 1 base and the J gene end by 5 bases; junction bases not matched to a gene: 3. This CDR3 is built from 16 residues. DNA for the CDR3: TGTGCCATCAGTGAGTGGGGACAGGGGGCAGACAATGAGCAGTTCTTC. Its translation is CAISEWGQGADNEQFF.

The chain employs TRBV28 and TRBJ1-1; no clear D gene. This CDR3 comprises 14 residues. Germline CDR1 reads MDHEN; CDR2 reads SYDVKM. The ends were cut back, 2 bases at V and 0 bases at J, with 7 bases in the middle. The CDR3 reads CASSLVRMNTEAFF. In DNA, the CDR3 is TGTGCCAGCAGTTTAGTGCGGATGAACACTGAAGCTTTCTTT.

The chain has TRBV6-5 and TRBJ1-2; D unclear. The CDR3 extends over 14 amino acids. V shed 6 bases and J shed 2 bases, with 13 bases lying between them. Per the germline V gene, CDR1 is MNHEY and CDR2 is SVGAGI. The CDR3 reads CASSRGKFNYGYTF. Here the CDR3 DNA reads TGTGCCAGCAGCCGCGGGAAGTTCAACTATGGCTACACCTTC.

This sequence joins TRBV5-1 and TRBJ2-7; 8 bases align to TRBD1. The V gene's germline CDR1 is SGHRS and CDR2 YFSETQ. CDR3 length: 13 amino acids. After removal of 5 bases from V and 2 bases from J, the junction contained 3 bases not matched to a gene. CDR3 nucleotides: TGCGCCAGCAGTACAGGGGGGACCTACGAGCAGTACTTC. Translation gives CASSTGGTYEQYF.

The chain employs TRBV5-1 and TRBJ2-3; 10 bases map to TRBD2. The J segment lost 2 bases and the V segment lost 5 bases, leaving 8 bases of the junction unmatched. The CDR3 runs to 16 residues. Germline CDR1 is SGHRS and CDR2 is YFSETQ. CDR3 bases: TGCGCCAGCAGTTTCCAGCGGGGGGGTTTCACAGATACGCAGTATTTT. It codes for CASSFQRGGFTDTQYF.

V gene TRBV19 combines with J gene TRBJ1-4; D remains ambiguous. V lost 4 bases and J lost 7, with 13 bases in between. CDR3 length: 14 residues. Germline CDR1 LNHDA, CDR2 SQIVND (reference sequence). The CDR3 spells CASSTQAATEKLFF. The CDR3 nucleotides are TGTGCCAGTAGTACCCAGGCAGCCACTGAAAAACTGTTTTTT.

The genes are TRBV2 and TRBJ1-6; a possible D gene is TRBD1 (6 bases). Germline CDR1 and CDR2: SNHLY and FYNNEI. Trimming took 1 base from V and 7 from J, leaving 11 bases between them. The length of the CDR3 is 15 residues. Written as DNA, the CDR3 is TGTGCCAGCAGTGAAGAGGGCAGGGGCAATTCACCCCTCCACTTT. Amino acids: CASSEEGRGNSPLHF. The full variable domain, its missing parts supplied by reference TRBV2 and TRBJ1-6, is EPEVTQTPSHQVTQMGQEVILRCVPISNHLYFYWYRQILGQKVEFLVSFYNNEISEKSEIFDDQFSVERPDGSNFTLKIRSTKLEDSAMYFCASSEEGRGNSPLHFGNGTRLTVT.

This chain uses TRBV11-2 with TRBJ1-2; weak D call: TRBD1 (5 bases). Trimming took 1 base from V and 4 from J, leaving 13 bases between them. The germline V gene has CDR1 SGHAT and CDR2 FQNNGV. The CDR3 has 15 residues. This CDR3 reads CASSLGWGTGYGYTF. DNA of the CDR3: TGTGCCAGCAGCTTAGGGTGGGGTACAGGCTATGGCTACACCTTC.

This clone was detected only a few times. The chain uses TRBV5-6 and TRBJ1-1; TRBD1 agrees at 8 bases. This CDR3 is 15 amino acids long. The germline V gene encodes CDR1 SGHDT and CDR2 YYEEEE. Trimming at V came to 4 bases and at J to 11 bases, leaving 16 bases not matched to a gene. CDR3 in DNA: TGTGCCAGCAGCATGCCACAGGGGGAAACAGGGGAGGCTTTCTTT. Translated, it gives CASSMPQGETGEAFF.

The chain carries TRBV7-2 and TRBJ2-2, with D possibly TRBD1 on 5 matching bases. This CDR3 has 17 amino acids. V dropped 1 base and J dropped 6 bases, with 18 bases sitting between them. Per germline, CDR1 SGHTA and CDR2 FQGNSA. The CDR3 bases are TGTGCCAGCAGCTTAGGACCAGGGCAAGGATCCCCCGGGGAGCTGTTTTTT. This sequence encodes CASSLGPGQGSPGELFF.

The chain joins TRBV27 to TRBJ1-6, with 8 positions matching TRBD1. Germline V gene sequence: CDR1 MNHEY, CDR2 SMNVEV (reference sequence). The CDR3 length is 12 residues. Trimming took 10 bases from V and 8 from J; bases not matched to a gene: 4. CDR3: CATRDRYSPLHF. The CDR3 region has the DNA TGTGCCACCCGGGACAGGTATTCACCCCTCCACTTT.

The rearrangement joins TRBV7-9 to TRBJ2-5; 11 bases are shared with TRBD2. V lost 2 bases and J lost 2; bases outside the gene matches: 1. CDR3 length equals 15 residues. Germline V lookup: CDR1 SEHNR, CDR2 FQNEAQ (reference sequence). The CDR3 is CASSLTSGGQETQYF. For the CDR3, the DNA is TGTGCCAGCAGCTTAACTAGCGGGGGTCAAGAGACCCAGTACTTC.

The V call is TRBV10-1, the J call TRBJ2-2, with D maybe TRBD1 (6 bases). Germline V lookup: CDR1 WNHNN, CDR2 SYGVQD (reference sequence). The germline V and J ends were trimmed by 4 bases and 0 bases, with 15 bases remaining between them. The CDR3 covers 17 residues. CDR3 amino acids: CASSGFGQSANTGELFF. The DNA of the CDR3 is TGCGCCAGCAGTGGCTTCGGACAGAGCGCGAACACCGGGGAGCTGTTTTTT.